The rows below give T cell receptor beta chains drawn from one sample of a study. TCRdb reprocessed the 5' RACE reads with MiXCR, giving one entry per CDR3 protein. The data contain some 57,000 distinct CDR3 sequences, under 20% of them singletons. The sample was naive CD4+ T cells sorted from blood. Source of these receptors: a female donor with breast cancer. CDR3s include the opening cysteine and the closing phenylalanine or tryptophan. The D gene is left open where the match is weak. A row's size may be missing; if present it is once, few, many or a size class.

size: NA
D: TRBD1
V: TRBV9
J: TRBJ2-1
CDR3: CASSVGTGPYNEQFF
DNA: TGTGCCAGCAGCGTCGGGACAGGCCCCTACAATGAGCAGTTCTTC

size: few
D: NA
V: TRBV5-1
J: TRBJ2-3
CDR3: CASSLPVGMGTDTQYF
DNA: TGCGCCAGCAGCTTACCCGTAGGGATGGGCACAGATACGCAGTATTTT

size: NA
D: NA
V: TRBV7-3
J: TRBJ1-1
CDR3: CTSSSTQRGTEAFF
DNA: TGTACCAGCAGCTCTACCCAGAGGGGAACTGAAGCTTTCTTT

size: NA
D: NA
V: TRBV5-1
J: TRBJ2-7
CDR3: CASRPQAGTPYEQYF
DNA: TGCGCCAGCAGGCCCCAGGCGGGAACTCCCTACGAGCAGTACTTC

size: NA
D: NA
V: TRBV5-1
J: TRBJ1-4
CDR3: CASSWGRRATNEKLFF
DNA: TGCGCCAGCAGCTGGGGGCGAAGAGCAACTAATGAAAAACTGTTTTTT

size: many
D: NA
V: TRBV20-1
J: TRBJ1-5
CDR3: CSARGPTGNQPQHF
DNA: TGCAGTGCTAGAGGTCCGACGGGGAATCAGCCCCAGCATTTT

size: few
D: TRBD1
V: TRBV14
J: TRBJ2-7
CDR3: CASSQRGQGHEQYF
DNA: TGTGCCAGCAGCCAACGTGGACAGGGCCACGAGCAGTACTTC

size: many
D: NA
V: TRBV6-6
J: TRBJ1-5
CDR3: CASRLQLGDQPQHF
DNA: TGTGCCAGCAGGCTTCAACTGGGGGATCAGCCCCAGCATTTT

size: many
D: NA
V: TRBV7-9
J: TRBJ2-6
CDR3: CASTADSRSGANVLTF
DNA: TGTGCCAGCACTGCCGACTCGAGGTCTGGGGCCAACGTCCTGACTTTC

size: many
D: TRBD2
V: TRBV4-1
J: TRBJ2-2
CDR3: CASSQGRASGTAGELFF
DNA: TGCGCCAGCAGCCAAGGGAGGGCTAGCGGGACAGCCGGGGAGCTGTTTTTT

size: many
D: NA
V: TRBV7-2
J: TRBJ1-1
CDR3: CASSLVRREAFF
DNA: TGTGCCAGCAGCTTAGTCCGCCGTGAAGCTTTCTTT

size: many
D: NA
V: TRBV29-1
J: TRBJ1-2
CDR3: CSVMGGLYGYTF
DNA: TGCAGCGTGATGGGGGGACTCTATGGCTACACCTTC

size: NA
D: NA
V: TRBV7-8
J: TRBJ1-4
CDR3: CASSGGANEKLFF
DNA: TGTGCCAGCTCCGGGGGGGCTAATGAAAAACTGTTTTTT

size: few
D: NA
V: TRBV12-3/TRBV12-4
J: TRBJ1-3
CDR3: CASSLRPRGRGNTIYF
DNA: TGTGCCAGCAGTTTACGGCCCAGGGGAAGAGGAAACACCATATATTTT

size: many
D: TRBD2
V: TRBV4-2
J: TRBJ2-7
CDR3: CASSQDPGLLAGEQYF
DNA: TGTGCCAGCAGCCAAGACCCCGGCCTCCTAGCGGGCGAGCAGTACTTC

size: NA
D: NA
V: TRBV20-1
J: TRBJ1-1
CDR3: CSARRPTQRGTEAFF
DNA: TGCAGTGCTCGGAGACCTACTCAACGGGGCACTGAAGCTTTCTTT

size: many
D: NA
V: TRBV7-2
J: TRBJ1-2
CDR3: CASSLQGPGGYTF
DNA: TGTGCCAGCAGCTTACAGGGCCCAGGAGGCTACACCTTC

size: NA
D: TRBD2
V: TRBV7-6
J: TRBJ2-1
CDR3: CASSLESPERGLAGAHEQLF
DNA: TGTGCCAGCAGCTTAGAGAGTCCCGAGCGGGGACTAGCGGGAGCACATGAGCAGCTCTTC

size: NA
D: NA
V: TRBV9
J: TRBJ2-3
CDR3: CACSADYRASADTQYF
DNA: TGTGCCTGCAGCGCCGACTACAGGGCATCAGCAGATACGCAGTATTTT

size: NA
D: NA
V: TRBV6-5
J: TRBJ2-7
CDR3: CASSYSGPYEQYF
DNA: TGTGCCAGCAGTTACTCGGGACCCTACGAGCAGTACTTC